What follows describes a single T cell receptor (beta chain). This clone was found many times. The specificity of this receptor is unknown. Per-base quality was not reported, and no clone a single base away is much larger than it. This sample was taken from a study of metastatic and nonmetastatic thyroid tumors (dated by TCRdb to 2020 to 2022). For the study in its entirety: For patients with malignant and with benign thyroid disease, the researchers compared repertoires between peripheral blood samples and tumor or nodule tissue samples. Beyond this particular receptor, the publication reports: In both blood and tumor samples, malignant tumors were reported to have significantly higher TCR beta diversity than benign nodules.

The receptor library was made with PCR. The sequencer was an Illumina HiSeq 4000. High-throughput sequencing was used to profile the TCR beta-chain CDR3 region of every patient. As for how the authors treated the data: The researchers built a classifier to tell apart papillary thyroid cancer patients with distant metastasis, based on CDR3 differences among clinicopathological groups. To measure repertoire diversity the researchers used the Shannon index, while the Morisita-Horn index served to gauge how similar the tumor and blood repertoires were. The raw public reads went through TCRdb reprocessing: fastp at Q25, MiXCR clone calling, in-frame beta chains kept. The V and J calls were not made by the authors but by TCRdb's processing. For this sample the table gives about 64,000 clones, of which under 20% were detected only once. The top ten constitute roughly 10% of the sample. The CDR3 starts with the cysteine, ends with the phenylalanine, and has 14 residues. The DNA shown is the 42-base CDR3, in frame from base 1. Clipping removes 7 bases from V and 6 bases from J, with 9 as the unmatched junction base count. From the germline V gene, CDR1 is SGDLS and CDR2 is YYNGEE.

No treatment had been received by any patient before thyroid surgery. Patient clinical samples collected from about 2011 to 2019 were retrospectively analysed using T-cell receptor beta sequencing. In this chain, TRBV9 is recombined with TRBJ2-2; 7 of the junction bases match TRBD2. Sample: blood. This receptor was obtained from a male donor with papillary thyroid cancer or a benign thyroid nodule (not recorded which). Some clones in this sample may be carry-over from other donors' samples. The CDR3 loop reads CASQGGREAGELFF. DNA sequence: TGTGCCAGCCAGGGCGGGAGAGAGGCCGGGGAGCTGTTTTTT.